The TCR beta chain under discussion was sequenced for a study of chemoradiotherapy in HPV16-positive cancers (dated by TCRdb to 2021 to 2024). For context, the study as a whole: Using functional T-cell assays on cells from two HPV16-positive patients, the researchers defined candidate HPV-specific T-cell clones and common TCR motifs. The study asked whether T-cell immunity to the HPV oncoproteins E6 and E7 changes during chemoradiotherapy and whether this immunity affects survival. The candidate HPV-specific TCRs and motifs were subsequently tracked in TCR repertoires obtained from fewer than 95 patients with HPV-related cancers. Findings and caveats that apply to the study as a whole: Expansion of candidate HPV-specific clones and E7-related TCR motifs was observed in the tumor microenvironment during treatment, whereas no such expansion was observed for non-HPV-specific T cells. The functional definition of HPV-specific T cells came from only a couple of HPV16-positive patients, and the survival association was reported for HPV16-positive patients. Among HPV16-positive patients, expansion of HPV-responsive T cells during chemoradiotherapy was associated with better recurrence-free survival.

Repertoires were sampled repeatedly over the course of chemoradiotherapy, so clonal expansion could be followed in the tumor microenvironment. The method was the immunoSEQ multiplex PCR assay. TCRdb provides this immuneACCESS table in a form limited to in-frame rearrangements. Some clones are lacking; in checked studies, under half of them reflect an unresolved V gene, and why the rest are absent is not known. The sample includes approximately 9,000 clones, with approximately 88% observed a single time. The ten largest clones represent roughly 3.8% of the sample. A remark on this clone: Its target antigen remains unknown. No base quality information exists; no much larger clone differs at one position.

The CDR3 runs 15 residues from the cysteine to the phenylalanine. Of all the DNA, just the CDR3 is kept, 45 bases in frame from base 1. In the germline V gene (reference sequence), CDR1 corresponds to MNHEY and CDR2 to SMNVEV. V and J are trimmed by 3 bases and 0 bases, and the gene matches miss 4 bases of the junction. The sequenced sample was blood, obtained from a patient who underwent chemoradiotherapy. The clonotype originates from a human donor with HPV-associated anogenital cancer. The sequence joins TRBV27 to TRBJ2-7; the junction holds 8 bases that match TRBD1. The CDR3 region: CASSFGQGSSYEQYF. The DNA sequence is given as TGTGCCAGCAGTTTCGGACAGGGAAGCTCCTACGAGCAGTACTTC.